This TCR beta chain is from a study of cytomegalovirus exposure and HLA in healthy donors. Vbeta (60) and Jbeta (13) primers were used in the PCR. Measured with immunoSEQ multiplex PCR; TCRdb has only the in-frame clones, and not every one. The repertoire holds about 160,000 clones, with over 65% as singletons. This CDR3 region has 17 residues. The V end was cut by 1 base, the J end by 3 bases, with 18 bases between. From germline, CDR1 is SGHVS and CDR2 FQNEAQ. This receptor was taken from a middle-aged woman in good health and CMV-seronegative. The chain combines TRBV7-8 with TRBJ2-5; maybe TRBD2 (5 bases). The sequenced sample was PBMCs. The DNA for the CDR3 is TGTGCCAGCAGCTTAGGCGTAGCGTCACCGACAAAAGAGACCCAGTACTTC. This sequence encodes CASSLGVASPTKETQYF.